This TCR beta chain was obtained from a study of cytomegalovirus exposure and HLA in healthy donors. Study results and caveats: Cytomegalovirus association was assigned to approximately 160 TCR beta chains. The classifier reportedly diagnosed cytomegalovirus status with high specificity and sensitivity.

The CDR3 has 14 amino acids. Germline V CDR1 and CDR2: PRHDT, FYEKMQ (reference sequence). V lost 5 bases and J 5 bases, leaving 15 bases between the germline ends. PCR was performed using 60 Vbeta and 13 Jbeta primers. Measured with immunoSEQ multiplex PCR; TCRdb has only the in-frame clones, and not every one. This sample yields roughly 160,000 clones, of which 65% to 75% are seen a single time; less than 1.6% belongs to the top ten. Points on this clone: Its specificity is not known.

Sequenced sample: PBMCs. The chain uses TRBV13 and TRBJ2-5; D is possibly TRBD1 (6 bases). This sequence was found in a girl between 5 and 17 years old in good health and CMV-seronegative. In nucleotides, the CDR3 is TGTGCCAGCAGCCCCCCCGGGACAATCGAGACCCAGTACTTC. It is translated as CASSPPGTIETQYF.